This T cell receptor beta chain stems from a study of T cell responses to AZD1222 COVID-19 vaccine (dated by TCRdb to about 2021). Background for the entire study: A total of 230 to 250 trial participants underwent TCR sequencing, of whom 207 had received two doses of AZD1222 and around 26 had received two doses of the MenACWY control vaccine. Trial participants were enrolled by age into subgroups of 18-55, 56-69 and 70-plus years, and around 150, 29 and 61 TCR-sequenced participants, respectively, were included in these subgroups. Broad study findings and their caveats: Conclusions about previously exposed vaccinees are limited because only six or seven AZD1222 recipients were SARS-CoV-2 seropositive at baseline. Participants were mostly white British, with more females than males. The authors suggested clonal diversity may have been underestimated. In the small 56-69-year group, the increase in depth fell short of significance, most likely because of low power. Because no day 14 peak-response samples were available, repertoires were characterized only after the peak T cell response. Reportedly, close to half of the unique spike-specific TCRs recognized epitopes lying outside the regions that are mutated in the B.1.351 and B.1.1.7 variants. A significant rise in spike-specific TCR breadth and depth was observed after two AZD1222 doses relative to day 0 and relative to MenACWY recipients. The whole spike protein was spanned by vaccine-associated CD4 TCRs, and dominant responses were seen in regions 160-218 and 743-854.

Worth noting for this clone: Its antigen target is currently unknown. The record has no base qualities; no much larger clone is one base away.

The CDR3 regions of human TCRbeta chains were analyzed by immunosequencing. Processing in the source paper ran as follows. TCRs in the repertoires were matched against a reference library of SARS-CoV-2-specific TCRs that had been generated with the MIRA antigen-specificity platform. Breadth meant the fraction of unique TCRs that were SARS-CoV-2-associated, whereas depth meant the fraction of total T cells that were SARS-CoV-2-associated. Each spike-specific TCR was assigned to its reactive spike region and to a CD4 or CD8 class using the MIRA data. Log10-transformed breadth and depth values were compared by one-way ANOVA with Sidak's multiple comparisons tests. TCRdb re-hosts the immuneACCESS table, in-frame sequences only. Its copies lack some clones; in the studies checked, an unresolved V gene accounts for under half of them, and the cause for the rest is not known. V and J calls plus clone size are reproduced from that table; the DNA served to infer D and trimming. Across this sample there are roughly 6,100 clones, with about 90% seen only once. The ten top clones hold approximately 15% of the sample.

The CDR3 measures 15 amino acids from cysteine to phenylalanine. Only the CDR3 DNA stays, 45 bases, in frame from base 1. V loses 0 bases of germline sequence and J loses 8 bases, and the interval between the two ends is 13 bases. From a lookup of the germline V gene, CDR1 and CDR2 are KGHSH and LQKENI. The time point label, read with the paper, signifies: about 28 days (+/-7) after the second vaccine dose. Because spike-specific TCR depth and breadth did not differ between the two schedules, AZD1222 recipients who got a second dose at roughly 4 weeks were pooled with those who got a second dose at roughly 12 weeks. The vaccinee samples were drawn from two UK trials, COV001 and COV002, one of which was a single-blind randomized controlled phase 2/3 trial testing AZD1222 (ChAdOx1 nCoV-19) in healthy adults. For TCRbeta chain sequencing, PBMC samples from trial participants were taken at day 0 and at day 28 after the second dose.

The sample in question was peripheral blood, obtained 28 days after the second AZD1222 dose. The rearrangement combines TRBV18 with TRBJ1-4, and possibly TRBD1, on 5 matching bases. The TCR sequence derives from an adult who received the AZD1222 COVID-19 vaccine. The CDR3 corresponds to CASSPPGLPGEKLFF. In nucleotide form, the sequence is TGTGCCAGCTCACCACCGGGACTCCCCGGGGAAAAACTGTTTTTT.